What follows is one TCR beta chain and its context. Its antigen is not identified. This record comes from a study of cytomegalovirus exposure and HLA in healthy donors. Study observations and caveats: Follow-up analysis seemed to connect common viral pathogens with several of the most significant clusters identified.

This CDR3 is 13 amino acids long. The germline V gene encodes CDR1 SGHDT and CDR2 YYEEEE. PCR primers comprised 60 Vbeta and 13 Jbeta primers. TCRdb's table, derived via immunoSEQ multiplex PCR, lists solely in-frame clones and lacks some. The sample carries 120,000 to 150,000 clones, roughly 80% recorded once. The sample consisted of PBMCs. The clonotype comes from a man in his forties or fifties in good health and CMV-seropositive. This chain joins TRBV5-6 and TRBJ2-5; no definite D call. Matching the DNA end better, TRBJ2-7 makes the J call doubtful. In nucleotides, the CDR3 is TGTGCCAGCACTCGATCCTTTCAATACGAGCAGTACTTC. Residues: CASTRSFQYEQYF.